The 17 T cell receptor beta chains reported below all come from one sample, sequenced in a study of CD4 T cells in relation to SARS-CoV-2 and coronaviruses. Sequencing used immunoSEQ multiplex PCR; TCRdb keeps in-frame clones, though not all of them. Counted here are some 40,000 clones, around four fifths occurring once; the ten biggest clones make up about a fifth. For these receptors, no antigen is known. Sequenced input: memory CD4+ T cells from PBMCs, cultured in vitro. The receptors originated from an adult with COVID-19.

V is TRBV28 and J is TRBJ2-7; D unclear. Trimming removed 4 bases at V and 1 base at J, with 14 bases between. CDR1 is MDHEN, CDR2 SYDVKM, per germline. The CDR3 has 15 amino acids. CDR3 nucleotides: TGTGCCAGCAGTTCCACCCGGCTAGGTTCCTACGAGCAGTACTTC. Protein: CASSSTRLGSYEQYF.

The V gene is TRBV5-1, the J gene TRBJ2-1; 10 positions match TRBD2. V lost 4 bases and J lost 12; bases outside the gene matches: 13. This CDR3 is 15 amino acids long. Germline CDR1 and CDR2: SGHRS and YFSETQ. The CDR3 nucleotides read TGCGCCAGCAGCCCGATACTAGCGGGACGAATCGGGCAGTTCTTC. Its protein product is CASSPILAGRIGQFF.

This chain joins TRBV12-3 or TRBV12-4 and TRBJ1-1; 7 nucleotides match TRBD1. This CDR3 contains 13 residues. J lost 11 bases, V lost 4 bases, and 10 bases had no gene match. CDR3 coding DNA: TGTGCCAGCAGTTCGTTCGACAGGGTTGAGGCTTTCTTT. Amino acid sequence: CASSSFDRVEAFF.

The chain links TRBV20-1 to TRBJ2-5, with D perhaps matching TRBD2 (7 bases). The CDR3 runs 14 residues. Germline assignment: CDR1 DFQATT and CDR2 SNEGSKA (reference sequence). V dropped 5 bases and J dropped 2 bases, with 15 bases sitting between them. The DNA of the CDR3 is TGCAGTGCTGGTGCGGGGGCGAATCAAGAGACCCAGTACTTC. It specifies CSAGAGANQETQYF.

The DNA for the CDR3 is TGTGCCAGCAGCCAAGCCCTCACTAGCTACACCGGGGAGCTGTTTTTT. Its protein is CASSQALTSYTGELFF. V and J are TRBV3-1 (or the pseudogene TRBV3-2) and TRBJ2-2; maybe TRBD2 (6 bases). The V and J ends lost 1 base and 3 bases respectively, with 12 bases between them. CDR1 and CDR2 from the germline V gene are LGHDT and YNNKEL (reference sequence). The CDR3 is 16 residues long.

The rearrangement links TRBV5-6 to TRBJ2-3; weak D call: TRBD2 (5 bases). Germline V lookup: CDR1 SGHDT, CDR2 YYEEEE. V gave up 6 bases and J gave up 2 bases, with 19 bases separating them. The CDR3 extends over 16 amino acids. DNA for the CDR3: TGTGCCAGCACCCCCTTTAGCGACGGATTCACAGATACGCAGTATTTT. Protein sequence: CASTPFSDGFTDTQYF.

The chain recombines TRBV9 with TRBJ1-6; tentative D call: TRBD1 (5 bases). The CDR3 is 16 residues long. V dropped 4 bases and J dropped 9 bases, with 20 bases sitting between them. The germline gives CDR1 SGDLS, CDR2 YYNGEE. The CDR3 loop reads CASSPSEGLRGSPLHF. CDR3 nucleotide sequence: TGTGCCAGCAGCCCTAGTGAGGGACTGAGAGGTTCACCCCTCCACTTT.

The chain recombines TRBV28 with TRBJ1-5, with TRBD1 as a possible D gene (6 bases). V lost 6 bases, J lost 5 bases, and 11 bases lay in between. The CDR3 sequence is 13 residues long. Germline-derived CDR1 and CDR2 are MDHEN and SYDVKM. The CDR3 protein is CASRQGGDQPQHF. The CDR3 coding sequence is TGTGCCAGCAGACAGGGTGGAGATCAGCCCCAGCATTTT.

The genes are TRBV18 and TRBJ1-1; 7 nucleotides align to TRBD1. Trimming took 3 bases from V and 5 from J; bases not matched to a gene: 9. The CDR3 sequence is 15 residues long. Germline V gives CDR1 KGHSH, CDR2 LQKENI. The CDR3 loop is CASSPGRGVRTEAFF. As DNA, the CDR3 is TGTGCCAGCTCACCGGGCAGGGGGGTTAGGACTGAAGCTTTCTTT.

The chain links TRBV7-3 to TRBJ2-7; D is unclear. Germline CDR1 SGHTA, CDR2 FQGTGA. Trimming left V 6 bases short and J 2 bases short, with 11 bases between. This CDR3 has 13 amino acids. This chain's CDR3 is CASSLGVTYEQYF. The CDR3 DNA reads TGTGCCAGCAGTCTAGGAGTAACCTACGAGCAGTACTTC.

CDR3 DNA sequence: TGTGCCAGCAGTGAATATGGCGGGATATGGACCCAGTACTTC. Translating it yields CASSEYGGIWTQYF. This chain links TRBV25-1 with TRBJ2-5; tentatively, D is TRBD2 (6 bases). This CDR3 has 14 amino acids. Trimming took 0 bases from V and 7 from J, leaving 12 bases between them. Germline loops: CDR1 MGHDK, CDR2 SYGVNS. Full variable domain (missing parts from reference TRBV25-1 and TRBJ2-5): EADIYQTPRYLVIGTGKKITLECSQTMGHDKMYWYQQDPGMELHLIHYSYGVNSTEKGDLSSESTVSRIRTEHFPLTLESARPSHTSQYLCASSEYGGIWTQYFGPGTRLLVL.

The chain couples TRBV18 to TRBJ2-7; 9 bases agree with TRBD1. Losses at the gene ends were 5 bases for V and 5 bases for J; bases not matched to a gene: 10. Germline values: CDR1 KGHSH, CDR2 LQKENI. The CDR3 has 15 residues. The CDR3 DNA follows: TGTGCCAGCTCAAAACTACAGGGGGCGCGGAACGAGCAGTACTTC. It translates to CASSKLQGARNEQYF.

The chain uses TRBV19 and TRBJ2-7; the D call may be TRBD1 or TRBD2 (5 bases each). The V gene's germline CDR1 is LNHDA and CDR2 SQIVND (reference sequence). The CDR3 runs 13 residues. V lost 5 bases and J 3 bases, leaving 11 bases between the germline ends. The CDR3 nucleotides read TGTGCCAGTAGTCGGGACGAAATCTACGAGCAGTACTTC. It codes for CASSRDEIYEQYF.

The rearrangement uses TRBV10-3 and TRBJ2-1; 10 nucleotides agree with TRBD2. From germline, CDR1 is ENHRY and CDR2 SYGVKD. V lost 5 bases, J lost 6 bases, and 4 bases stayed unmatched. The CDR3 consists of 14 residues. DNA of the CDR3: TGTGCCATCAGTCTAGCGGGAGAGACCAATGAGCAGTTCTTC. It encodes CAISLAGETNEQFF.

The chain recombines TRBV3-1 (or the pseudogene TRBV3-2) with TRBJ2-5; 10 bases line up with TRBD2. J lost 2 bases, V lost 1 base, and 4 bases had no gene match. The CDR3 length is 16 residues. Looked up from germline, CDR1 is LGHDT and CDR2 is YNNKEL (reference sequence). As DNA, the CDR3 is TGTGCCAGCAGCCAAGGCCAACTAGCGGGACAAGAGACCCAGTACTTC. Amino acid sequence: CASSQGQLAGQETQYF.

The chain uses TRBV30 and TRBJ2-5; D call uncertain. The V and J ends lost 2 bases and 4 bases respectively, with 8 bases between them. CDR1 and CDR2 from the germline V gene are GTSNPN and SVGIG (reference sequence). The CDR3 consists of 12 residues. CDR3 nucleotides: TGTGCCTGGAGTCGATCGAGAGAGACCCAGTACTTC. It translates to CAWSRSRETQYF. Drawing the rest from reference TRBV30 and TRBJ2-5, the complete variable domain is SQTIHQWPATLVQPVGSPLSLECTVEGTSNPNLYWYRQAAGRGLQLLFYSVGIGQISSEVPQNLSASRPQDRQFILSSKKLLLSDSGFYLCAWSRSRETQYFGPGTRLLVL.

The chain links TRBV19 to TRBJ1-2; D uncertain. This CDR3 has 11 residues. The V gene's germline CDR1 is LNHDA and CDR2 SQIVND (reference sequence). With 5 bases removed from V and 5 bases from J, the gap between germline ends came to 6 bases. The CDR3 is CASSVYYGYTF. CDR3 bases: TGTGCCAGTAGTGTATATTATGGCTACACCTTC.